The sequence of this TCR beta chain was determined in a study of shared clonotypes between healthy human individuals. Findings and caveats of the study: Researchers sampled only blood; tissue repertoires likely differ. Clonotypes shared by all four sorted-subset donors had higher generation probabilities than non-shared clonotypes. Clonotype sharing among donors was thought likely to change with sequencing depth.

CD45RO negativity and positive selection for CCR7 defined naive CD8 cells, a population that excluded terminally differentiated effector memory CD45RA+ cells. Notes on this clone: Its antigen is undetermined.

V was pared by 6 bases and J by 2 bases, with 3 bases of the junction left unmatched. Germline CDR1 reads SEHNR; CDR2 reads FQNEAQ (reference sequence). The CDR3 covers 13 residues. Several immunoSEQ plates received, in even portions, the genomic DNA of each subset. Clones were read by immunoSEQ multiplex PCR, and TCRdb kept only the in-frame ones, dropping some. Found here are some 2,100,000 clones, about 92% of them singletons; the top ten hold 1.7%. The clonotype originates from a man between 18 and 35 years old in good health. Some clones in this sample may be carry-over from other donors' samples. Sequenced input: naive CD8+ T cells from PBMCs. V is TRBV7-9 and J is TRBJ2-7; 8 positions agree with TRBD2. The CDR3 is CASRLAETYEQYF. Here the CDR3 DNA reads TGTGCCAGCAGACTAGCGGAAACCTACGAGCAGTACTTC.